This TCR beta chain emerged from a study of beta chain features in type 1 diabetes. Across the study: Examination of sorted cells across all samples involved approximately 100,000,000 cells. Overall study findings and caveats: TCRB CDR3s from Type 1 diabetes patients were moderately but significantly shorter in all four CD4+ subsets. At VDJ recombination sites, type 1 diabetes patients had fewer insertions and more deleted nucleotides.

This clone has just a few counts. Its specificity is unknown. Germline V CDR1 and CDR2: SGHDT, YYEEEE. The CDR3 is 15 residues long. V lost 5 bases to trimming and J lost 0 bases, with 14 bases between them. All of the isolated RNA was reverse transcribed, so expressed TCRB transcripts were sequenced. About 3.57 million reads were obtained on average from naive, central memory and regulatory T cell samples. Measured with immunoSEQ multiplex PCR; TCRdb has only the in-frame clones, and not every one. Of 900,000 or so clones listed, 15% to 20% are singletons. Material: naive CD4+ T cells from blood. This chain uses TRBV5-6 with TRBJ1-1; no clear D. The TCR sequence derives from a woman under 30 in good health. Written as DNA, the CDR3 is TGTGCCAGCAGTTTTGGAGTTGGCCTGAACACTGAAGCTTTCTTT. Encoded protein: CASSFGVGLNTEAFF.